This TCR beta chain was identified in a study of low-dose radiotherapy and immunotherapy resistance in tumors. Study background: Intravenous cyclophosphamide 200 mg/m2 was given every two weeks, one day before radiation and immunotherapy.

This clonotype was found many times. TRAV- and TRBV-specific primers primed first-strand cDNA, covering alpha and beta chains. With a V-primer adapter and a constant-region primer, TCRs were amplified for approximately 19 PCR cycles. One entry per CDR3 protein results from TCRdb running MiXCR on the reads. The repertoire has roughly 90,000 distinct CDR3 sequences, 20% to 25% of them found once; the top ten carry about 13%. Sample time point: after trial treatment. Treatment here: LDRT plus nivolumab, ipilimumab, low-dose cyclophosphamide and aspirin (RACIN trial). The sample consisted of PBMCs, taken after low-dose radiotherapy plus immunotherapy. The sequence was collected from a female donor with ovarian cancer.

The CDR3 loop is CASSLAGKNPYNEQFF. DNA of the CDR3: TGCGCCAGCAGCTTGGCCGGGAAGAACCCCTACAATGAGCAGTTCTTC. The V gene is TRBV5-1, the J gene TRBJ2-1; the D gene is possibly TRBD2 (5 bases). CDR3 length equals 16 residues. V lost 0 bases, J lost 2 bases, and 12 bases lay in between. Germline lookup yields CDR1 SGHRS and CDR2 YFSETQ.